This T cell receptor beta chain was captured by sequencing in a study of cytomegalovirus exposure and HLA in healthy donors. Findings and caveats of the study: Researchers counted around 160 TCR beta chains as cytomegalovirus-associated.

The CDR3 contains 16 residues. V shed 8 bases and J 4 bases; nucleotides not matched to a gene: 11. Assay used: immunoSEQ multiplex PCR; TCRdb lists only in-frame clones, some missing. Among 150,000 to 200,000 clones listed, approximately 78% were seen once. Points on this clone: Its antigen is as yet unknown.

This chain uses TRBV23-1 with TRBJ1-2; 12 positions agree with TRBD1. TRBV23-1 is flagged as an ORF with uncertain function. The receptor comes from a woman aged 30 to 39 in good health and CMV-seronegative. The sample was PBMCs. CDR3 protein: CASGPRDRGRSYGYTF. The CDR3 region has the DNA TGCGCCAGCGGCCCCCGGGACAGGGGGCGCAGCTATGGCTACACCTTC.